Below, 10 T cell receptor beta chains from the same sample are listed, as sequenced in a study of T cell responses to AZD1222 COVID-19 vaccine. Produced via immunoSEQ multiplex PCR; TCRdb's table is partial and in-frame only. The table lists approximately 110,000 clones, roughly 88% of them singletons, with about 13% in the top ten. Source: peripheral blood, taken on day 0 of MenACWY control vaccination. The receptor set was obtained from an adult in good health.

The V gene is TRBV7-3, the J gene TRBJ2-3; no clear D. V was clipped by 4 bases and J by 2 bases, with 4 bases between them. The germline V gene has CDR1 SGHTA and CDR2 FQGTGA. The CDR3 runs 12 residues. CDR3 coding DNA: TGTGCCAGCAGCTCCAACACAGATACGCAGTATTTT. Translated: CASSSNTDTQYF.

J is TRBJ1-6 and V is TRBV4-3; a possible D gene is TRBD1 (6 bases). Deletions cut 4 bases from V and 4 bases from J, with 17 bases between. CDR1 is LGHNA, CDR2 YSLEER, per germline. The CDR3 extends over 17 amino acids. The CDR3 nucleotides are TGCGCCAGCAGCCCAACCGGGGGCTACACATATAATTCACCCCTCCACTTT. Translation: CASSPTGGYTYNSPLHF.

In this sample, this clone turned up a few times. The chain's CDR3 is CASSYPTGGISLSANTGELFF. For the CDR3, the DNA is TGCGCCAGCAGCTATCCGACAGGAGGGATCTCCCTAAGCGCGAACACCGGGGAGCTGTTTTTT. This chain links TRBV5-1 with TRBJ2-2; the D call may be TRBD1 or TRBD2 (6 bases each). This CDR3 has 21 residues. Between the trimmed V and J ends, which lost 3 bases and 0 bases, there was a span of 27 bases. Germline lookup yields CDR1 SGHRS and CDR2 YFSETQ.

J is TRBJ1-3 and V is TRBV7-2, with D perhaps matching TRBD1 (6 bases). This CDR3 has 15 residues. Germline CDR1 and CDR2: SGHTA and FQGNSA. Trimming left V 2 bases short and J 4 bases short, with 12 bases between. The CDR3 DNA sequence: TGTGCCAGCAGCTTATTAGGGACATCCGGAAACACCATATATTTT. Protein: CASSLLGTSGNTIYF.

The chain recombines TRBV5-1 with TRBJ2-5, with D perhaps being TRBD1 or TRBD2 (5 bases each). The ends were cut back, 5 bases at V and 4 bases at J, with 18 bases in the middle. CDR1 and CDR2 from the germline V gene are SGHRS and YFSETQ. The CDR3 has 15 amino acids. CDR3 amino acids: CASSLDPGTGETQYF. The CDR3 DNA sequence: TGCGCCAGCAGTTTAGATCCGGGAACAGGAGAGACCCAGTACTTC.

The rearrangement links TRBV5-1 to TRBJ2-5; TRBD1 matches at 10 bases. Germline values: CDR1 SGHRS, CDR2 YFSETQ. Trimming cost V 7 bases and J 5 bases; bases outside gene matches: 11. CDR3 size: 15 residues. The DNA of the CDR3 is TGCGCCAGCGGAGATGGACAGGGGGTTTGGGAGACCCAGTACTTC. Its translation is CASGDGQGVWETQYF. Complete variable domain (other parts from reference TRBV5-1 and TRBJ2-5): KAGVTQTPRYLIKTRGQQVTLSCSPISGHRSVSWYQQTPGQGLQFLFEYFSETQRNKGNFPGRFSGRQFSNSRSEMNVSTLELGDSALYLCASGDGQGVWETQYFGPGTRLLVL.

The CDR3: CSVLGGNTIYF. The CDR3 coding sequence is TGCAGCGTCCTTGGTGGAAACACCATATATTTT. This chain uses TRBV29-1 with TRBJ1-3; no clear D. Trimming pared 6 bases from V and 3 bases from J, leaving 6 bases between. The length of the CDR3 is 11 residues. The germline V gene encodes CDR1 SQVTM and CDR2 ANQGSEA.

The V call is TRBV5-1, the J call TRBJ2-5; 8 nucleotides agree with TRBD2. Germline CDR1 SGHRS, CDR2 YFSETQ. V trimming: 2 bases; J trimming: 0 bases; junction bases outside the gene matches: 3. The CDR3 loop spans 15 amino acids. This chain's CDR3 is CASSFLLADQETQYF. In nucleotides, the CDR3 is TGCGCCAGCAGCTTTTTACTAGCGGACCAAGAGACCCAGTACTTC.

The rearrangement joins TRBV11-2 to TRBJ2-2; D not certain. This CDR3 has 16 amino acids. Germline V CDR1 and CDR2: SGHAT, FQNNGV. The V end was cut by 2 bases, the J end by 1 base, with 11 bases between. In DNA form, the CDR3 reads TGTGCCAGCAGCTTAACTCCACACAAGAACACCGGGGAGCTGTTTTTT. Protein: CASSLTPHKNTGELFF.

The chain uses TRBV19 and TRBJ2-2; 9 bases are shared with TRBD1. This CDR3 has 15 residues. Germline V lookup: CDR1 LNHDA, CDR2 SQIVND (reference sequence). With 9 bases clipped from V and 2 bases from J, the junction kept 7 bases outside the gene matches. The CDR3: CASNRDRVNTGELFF. In DNA form, the CDR3 reads TGTGCCAGCAACCGGGACAGGGTCAACACCGGGGAGCTGTTTTTT.